The rows below give T cell receptor beta chains drawn from one sample of a study of T cells in Graves' hyperthyroidism and ophthalmopathy. MiXCR, run by TCRdb on the multiplex PCR reads, gives a single entry per CDR3 protein. The sample contains roughly 300,000 distinct CDR3 sequences, 25% to 30% of which appear only once. Sequences were obtained from blood. The source of these receptors is a man in his forties or fifties with Graves' hyperthyroidism that later progressed to Graves' ophthalmopathy. CDR3s include the opening cysteine and the closing phenylalanine or tryptophan. Each record gives: V gene, clone size, D gene, J gene, CDR3 DNA, CDR3 protein. A D gene is named only where the DNA matches it firmly. Not all rows give a size; the values are once, few, many and, for expanded clones, a class.

V gene: TRBV25-1; clone size: many; D gene: TRBD2; J gene: TRBJ2-2; CDR3 DNA: TGTGCCAGCAGTGTATATAGCGGGAGTACCGGGGAGCTGTTTTTT; CDR3 protein: CASSVYSGSTGELFF
V gene: TRBV12-3/TRBV12-4; clone size: -; D gene: -; J gene: TRBJ1-5; CDR3 DNA: TGTGCCAGCAGCCATGGACGGGGGGCGTTCGGGCAGCCCCAGCATTTT; CDR3 protein: CASSHGRGAFGQPQHF
V gene: TRBV5-5; clone size: many; D gene: -; J gene: TRBJ1-1; CDR3 DNA: TGTGCCAGCAGGGACAGATACATGAACACTGAAGCTTTCTTT; CDR3 protein: CASRDRYMNTEAFF
V gene: TRBV6-1; clone size: many; D gene: TRBD2; J gene: TRBJ2-2; CDR3 DNA: TGTGCCAGCAGTGAAGCCCTAGCGGGGGGCGGGGAGCTGTTTTTT; CDR3 protein: CASSEALAGGGELFF
V gene: TRBV5-1; clone size: -; D gene: -; J gene: TRBJ2-2; CDR3 DNA: TGCGCCAGCAGCTTGGGTGTAGGGAACACCGGGGAGCTGTTTTTT; CDR3 protein: CASSLGVGNTGELFF
V gene: TRBV10-3; clone size: many; D gene: -; J gene: TRBJ2-5; CDR3 DNA: TGTGCCATCAGTCCGGCTGGGGTCCAAGAGACCCAGTACTTC; CDR3 protein: CAISPAGVQETQYF
V gene: TRBV7-2; clone size: few; D gene: TRBD2; J gene: TRBJ2-5; CDR3 DNA: TGTGCCAGCAGCTTAGGGGCGGGAGTCGGGGAGACCCAGTACTTC; CDR3 protein: CASSLGAGVGETQYF
V gene: TRBV19; clone size: many; D gene: -; J gene: TRBJ2-2; CDR3 DNA: TGTGCCAGTAGTTCGGCCGGGGAGCTGTTTTTT; CDR3 protein: CASSSAGELFF
V gene: TRBV24-1; clone size: many; D gene: -; J gene: TRBJ1-1; CDR3 DNA: TGTGCCACGTCAACAGGTGTAGGCACTGAAGCTTTCTTT; CDR3 protein: CATSTGVGTEAFF
V gene: TRBV27; clone size: -; D gene: TRBD1; J gene: TRBJ1-6; CDR3 DNA: TGTGCCAGCAGCGCAGGGGGGTTGGATAATTCACCCCTCCACTTT; CDR3 protein: CASSAGGLDNSPLHF
V gene: TRBV28; clone size: -; D gene: -; J gene: TRBJ1-5; CDR3 DNA: TGTGCCAGCAGTTTACCAGGGAACAATCAGCCCCAGCATTTT; CDR3 protein: CASSLPGNNQPQHF
V gene: TRBV29-1; clone size: many; D gene: TRBD2; J gene: TRBJ2-3; CDR3 DNA: TGCAGCGTCATCGGACTAGAGGAGTATTTT; CDR3 protein: CSVIGLEEYF
V gene: TRBV7-3; clone size: -; D gene: TRBD1; J gene: TRBJ1-1; CDR3 DNA: TGTGCCAGCAGCCGGACAGGGGTAGTTGAAGCTTTCTTT; CDR3 protein: CASSRTGVVEAFF
V gene: TRBV10-3; clone size: few; D gene: TRBD2; J gene: TRBJ2-4; CDR3 DNA: TGTGCCATCAGTGAGTTGGTGGCTAGCGGAAACCTAGCCAAAAACACTCAGTACTTC; CDR3 protein: CAISELVASGNLAKNTQYF
V gene: TRBV12-3/TRBV12-4; clone size: -; D gene: -; J gene: TRBJ2-7; CDR3 DNA: TGTGCCAGCAGTCACACAAAGGGCGGGTACGAGCAGTACTTC; CDR3 protein: CASSHTKGGYEQYF
V gene: TRBV19; clone size: many; D gene: -; J gene: TRBJ1-1; CDR3 DNA: TGTGCCAGTAGACCGGAGGGTGGCAGGGCGAACACTGAAGCTTTCTTT; CDR3 protein: CASRPEGGRANTEAFF
V gene: TRBV29-1; clone size: many; D gene: -; J gene: TRBJ1-1; CDR3 DNA: TGCAGCGCTGGGCCGCGGGCTGAAGCTTTCTTT; CDR3 protein: CSAGPRAEAFF
V gene: TRBV12-3/TRBV12-4; clone size: -; D gene: TRBD1; J gene: TRBJ2-4; CDR3 DNA: TGTGCCAGCAGTCCTGGGACAGGGTGGAACATTCAGTACTTC; CDR3 protein: CASSPGTGWNIQYF
V gene: TRBV7-8; clone size: many; D gene: TRBD2; J gene: TRBJ2-7; CDR3 DNA: TGTGCCAGCAGCTTAAGGCTAGCGGGAGGAAGCTCCTACGAGCAGTACTTC; CDR3 protein: CASSLRLAGGSSYEQYF
V gene: TRBV6-1; clone size: -; D gene: -; J gene: TRBJ1-1; CDR3 DNA: TGTGCCAGCACTCCACGGGGCACCTGGGGCACTGAAGCTTTCTTT; CDR3 protein: CASTPRGTWGTEAFF
V gene: TRBV4-3; clone size: -; D gene: TRBD2; J gene: TRBJ2-5; CDR3 DNA: TGCGCCAGCAGCCAGGAACTAGCGGGAGTGGAGACCCAGTACTTC; CDR3 protein: CASSQELAGVETQYF
V gene: TRBV7-9; clone size: many; D gene: -; J gene: TRBJ1-1; CDR3 DNA: TGTGCCAGCAGCTCCGGGACGGGGAACACTGAAGCTTTCTTT; CDR3 protein: CASSSGTGNTEAFF
V gene: TRBV6-4; clone size: many; D gene: TRBD2; J gene: TRBJ2-7; CDR3 DNA: TGTGCCAGCAGAGGAAGACTAGCGGGAGCATCCAGGGTATACGAGCAGTACTTC; CDR3 protein: CASRGRLAGASRVYEQYF
V gene: TRBV6-5; clone size: -; D gene: -; J gene: TRBJ1-1; CDR3 DNA: TGTGCCAGCAGTTTCAGGACGCTAATGAACACTGAAGCTTTCTTT; CDR3 protein: CASSFRTLMNTEAFF
V gene: TRBV10-3; clone size: once; D gene: TRBD2; J gene: TRBJ2-7; CDR3 DNA: TGTGCCATCCTCGGTCTAGCGGGAGATATCTTCTACGAGCAGTACTTC; CDR3 protein: CAILGLAGDIFYEQYF
V gene: TRBV12-3/TRBV12-4; clone size: -; D gene: -; J gene: TRBJ1-5; CDR3 DNA: TGTGCCAGCAGCCCTGAGACTAATCAGCCCCAGCATTTT; CDR3 protein: CASSPETNQPQHF
V gene: TRBV20-1; clone size: -; D gene: TRBD1; J gene: TRBJ2-7; CDR3 DNA: TGCAGTGCTACCAGGGGGACAGTTGGCTCCTACGAGCAGTACTTC; CDR3 protein: CSATRGTVGSYEQYF
V gene: TRBV11-2; clone size: few; D gene: -; J gene: TRBJ1-2; CDR3 DNA: TGTGCCAGCAGCTTAGATCTGAGGGGAGCCTATGGCTACACCTTC; CDR3 protein: CASSLDLRGAYGYTF
V gene: TRBV15; clone size: many; D gene: -; J gene: TRBJ1-5; CDR3 DNA: TGTGCCACCAGTCATCTGGACAGTAGCAATCAGCCCCAGCATTTT; CDR3 protein: CATSHLDSSNQPQHF
V gene: TRBV6-5; clone size: many; D gene: -; J gene: TRBJ1-1; CDR3 DNA: TGTGCCAGCAGCCGAGAGGGGCACTCCCTAGAAGCTTTCTTT; CDR3 protein: CASSREGHSLEAFF
V gene: TRBV6-2/TRBV6-3; clone size: once; D gene: TRBD2; J gene: TRBJ2-5; CDR3 DNA: TGTGCCAGCAGTCCACGGCGCTCGGGGGGAGAGACCCAGTACTTC; CDR3 protein: CASSPRRSGGETQYF
V gene: TRBV6-2/TRBV6-3; clone size: -; D gene: -; J gene: TRBJ2-7; CDR3 DNA: TGTGCCAGCAGCAACAGGGCTGTTGAGCAGTACTTC; CDR3 protein: CASSNRAVEQYF
V gene: TRBV11-3; clone size: many; D gene: -; J gene: TRBJ1-1; CDR3 DNA: TGTGCCAGCAGCGTCCGCGACACGATGAACACTGAAGCTTTCTTT; CDR3 protein: CASSVRDTMNTEAFF
V gene: TRBV28; clone size: many; D gene: -; J gene: TRBJ2-7; CDR3 DNA: TGTGCGTCCCGGGACCCCTACGAGCAGTACTTC; CDR3 protein: CASRDPYEQYF
V gene: TRBV20-1; clone size: many; D gene: TRBD2; J gene: TRBJ2-5; CDR3 DNA: TGCAGTTGCGTAGCGGGGGAGACCCAGTACTTC; CDR3 protein: CSCVAGETQYF
V gene: TRBV7-8; clone size: many; D gene: -; J gene: TRBJ2-7; CDR3 DNA: TGTGCCAGCAGCCTTCAAACCTACGAGCAGTACTTC; CDR3 protein: CASSLQTYEQYF
V gene: TRBV5-1; clone size: -; D gene: TRBD1; J gene: TRBJ2-7; CDR3 DNA: TGCGCCAGCAGCTTCAGCCGGGACAGGGTTACCTACGAGCAGTACTTC; CDR3 protein: CASSFSRDRVTYEQYF
V gene: TRBV27; clone size: many; D gene: -; J gene: TRBJ1-2; CDR3 DNA: TGTGCCAGCAGTCCACCAGGATTCAACTATGGCTACACCTTC; CDR3 protein: CASSPPGFNYGYTF
V gene: TRBV7-2; clone size: -; D gene: -; J gene: TRBJ2-5; CDR3 DNA: TGTGCCAGCAGCTTAGATCCAGGGGATGTGACCCAGTACTTC; CDR3 protein: CASSLDPGDVTQYF
V gene: TRBV6-1; clone size: -; D gene: -; J gene: TRBJ1-2; CDR3 DNA: TGTGCCAGCAGAGGGTCGGCTAACTATGGCTACACCTTC; CDR3 protein: CASRGSANYGYTF
V gene: TRBV18; clone size: many; D gene: -; J gene: TRBJ1-5; CDR3 DNA: TGTGCCAGCTCACCACAGGGGACGGAGAATCAGCCCCAGCATTTT; CDR3 protein: CASSPQGTENQPQHF
V gene: TRBV27; clone size: -; D gene: -; J gene: TRBJ1-1; CDR3 DNA: TGTGCCAGCAGTTTCGAGCCCAGAGGGAACACTGAAGCTTTCTTT; CDR3 protein: CASSFEPRGNTEAFF
V gene: TRBV7-2; clone size: many; D gene: -; J gene: TRBJ2-7; CDR3 DNA: TGTGCCAGCAGCTCCAGTGTTTTGACGGGGGAGCAGTACTTC; CDR3 protein: CASSSSVLTGEQYF
V gene: TRBV5-1; clone size: many; D gene: TRBD2; J gene: TRBJ2-7; CDR3 DNA: TGCGCCAGCAGCTTGCCCACTAGCGGGAGGGCCGAGCAGTACTTC; CDR3 protein: CASSLPTSGRAEQYF
V gene: TRBV12-3/TRBV12-4; clone size: many; D gene: -; J gene: TRBJ2-2; CDR3 DNA: TGTGCCAGCCGTCGGGCGGACACCGGGGAGCTGTTTTTT; CDR3 protein: CASRRADTGELFF
V gene: TRBV12-3/TRBV12-4; clone size: -; D gene: -; J gene: TRBJ1-5; CDR3 DNA: TGTGCCAGCAGTTTTTCGGACAGCCTCAATCAGCCCCAGCATTTT; CDR3 protein: CASSFSDSLNQPQHF
V gene: TRBV19; clone size: many; D gene: -; J gene: TRBJ1-6; CDR3 DNA: TGTGCCAGCAATGACCGAAATTCACCCCTCCACTTT; CDR3 protein: CASNDRNSPLHF
V gene: TRBV11-2; clone size: many; D gene: -; J gene: TRBJ2-7; CDR3 DNA: TGTGCCAGCAGCCCCCGACCCCTACAGGGTCGGGACGAGCAGTACTTC; CDR3 protein: CASSPRPLQGRDEQYF
V gene: TRBV7-8; clone size: -; D gene: -; J gene: TRBJ2-5; CDR3 DNA: TGTGCCAGCAGCTTAGCGGGAGGAAGGGCGGAGACCCAGTACTTC; CDR3 protein: CASSLAGGRAETQYF
V gene: TRBV7-8; clone size: -; D gene: TRBD1; J gene: TRBJ1-2; CDR3 DNA: TGTGCCAGCAGCCGGGACAGCGTCTATGGCTACACCTTC; CDR3 protein: CASSRDSVYGYTF
V gene: TRBV19; clone size: many; D gene: TRBD2; J gene: TRBJ2-7; CDR3 DNA: TGTGCCAGTAGCATGATGACTAGCCCGTCCTACGAGCAGTACTTC; CDR3 protein: CASSMMTSPSYEQYF
V gene: TRBV6-2/TRBV6-3; clone size: -; D gene: TRBD2; J gene: TRBJ2-2; CDR3 DNA: TGTGCCAGCATCAAGCGGGAGGGATTCACCGGGGAGCTGTTTTTT; CDR3 protein: CASIKREGFTGELFF
V gene: TRBV5-1; clone size: many; D gene: TRBD2; J gene: TRBJ2-2; CDR3 DNA: TGCGCCAGCAGCTTTAGCGGGAGCGGTACCGGGGAGCTGTTTTTT; CDR3 protein: CASSFSGSGTGELFF
V gene: TRBV29-1; clone size: few; D gene: TRBD2; J gene: TRBJ2-7; CDR3 DNA: TGCAGCGTGGTCCTTAGCGGGAACGAGCAGTACTTC; CDR3 protein: CSVVLSGNEQYF
V gene: TRBV12-3/TRBV12-4; clone size: -; D gene: -; J gene: TRBJ2-7; CDR3 DNA: TGTGCCAGCAGCCAGGACCTCCCTTCACGGGAGCAGTACTTC; CDR3 protein: CASSQDLPSREQYF